This record concerns one T cell receptor (beta chain) sequence. Each sample came from a Caucasian adult donor living in Nashville, Tennessee. These data belong to a study of shared clonotypes between healthy human individuals. For the study at large: The plates for each donor numbered three CD4 naive, three CD4 memory, two CD8 naive and one CD8 memory.

Trimming shortened V by 3 bases and J by 3 bases, and 12 bases separated the two germline ends. CDR1 and CDR2 from the germline V gene are SGDLS and YYNGEE. This CDR3 comprises 14 residues. Genomic DNA of each subset was evenly split across several immunoSEQ plates. For sorted subsets, approximately 0.2 ug DNA per replicate equaled some 27,000 T cell genomes. The protocol was immunoSEQ multiplex PCR, while the TCRdb copy is restricted to in-frame clones and leaves out a portion. The data show about 530,000 clones, approximately 95% seen once. V and J are TRBV9 and TRBJ1-2; D perhaps matches TRBD1 (5 bases). The specimen was naive CD4+ T cells sorted from blood. The subset here: CD45RA+ positively selected. The sequence was obtained from a woman in her twenties or thirties in good health. The CDR3 loop is CASSAPGRHYGYTF. The CDR3, as DNA: TGTGCCAGCAGCGCCCCGGGACGGCACTATGGCTACACCTTC.